These T cell receptor beta chains were read from a single sample in a study of shared clonotypes between healthy human individuals. Sequencing used immunoSEQ multiplex PCR; TCRdb keeps in-frame clones, though not all of them. The data contain about 1.9 million clones, around 93% of them seen just once; the ten biggest clones take up approximately 1.6%. Sequenced sample: naive CD8+ T cells from PBMCs. These receptor sequences come from a man aged 18 to 29 in good health. Some clones in this sample may be carry-over from other donors' samples. Both conserved end residues are part of each CDR3. The order of the fields is V gene, J gene, D gene, CDR3 protein. D genes are given only for firm matches.

V gene: TRBV1; J gene: TRBJ1-1; D gene: .; CDR3 protein: CTSSQGKGNVSDEAFF
V gene: TRBV4-3; J gene: TRBJ1-1; D gene: .; CDR3 protein: CASSQDPRTPEAFF
V gene: TRBV2; J gene: TRBJ2-7; D gene: .; CDR3 protein: CASSEWVGYEQYF
V gene: TRBV5-6; J gene: TRBJ2-1; D gene: .; CDR3 protein: CASSLAEGAEQFF
V gene: TRBV9; J gene: TRBJ2-3; D gene: TRBD2; CDR3 protein: CASSVWAGEGTDTQYF
V gene: TRBV6-6; J gene: TRBJ2-7; D gene: .; CDR3 protein: CASSLSINSYEQYF
V gene: TRBV6-1; J gene: TRBJ2-7; D gene: .; CDR3 protein: CASTSNRYEQYF
V gene: TRBV19; J gene: TRBJ2-3; D gene: .; CDR3 protein: CASSPRTADTQYF
V gene: TRBV7-2; J gene: TRBJ2-1; D gene: .; CDR3 protein: CASSREGPAGEQFF
V gene: TRBV6-5; J gene: TRBJ1-1; D gene: .; CDR3 protein: CASSDPGTEAFF